These T cell receptor beta chains were read from a single sample in a study of CD8 T cells in Susac syndrome. TCRdb passed the immunoSEQ multiplex PCR reads through MiXCR, listing each CDR3 protein once. The repertoire holds some 150,000 distinct CDR3 sequences, with roughly 94% as singletons. Sequenced sample: CD4+ T cells from PBMCs. These receptors came from a human donor in good health. CDR3s include the opening cysteine and the closing phenylalanine or tryptophan. Fields, in order: D gene, J gene, clone size, V gene, CDR3 protein, CDR3 DNA. The D gene is left open where the match is weak. A clone size is listed for some rows: how often the clone was seen (once, few, many), or a class if it is expanded.

TRBD1	TRBJ1-2	few	TRBV25-1	CASLGQNYGYTF	TGTGCCAGCTTGGGACAGAACTATGGCTACACCTTC
.	TRBJ2-7	.	TRBV29-1	CSVRDGSYEQYF	TGCAGCGTAAGGGACGGATCCTACGAGCAGTACTTC
TRBD1	TRBJ1-2	.	TRBV27	CASRLAGTGTPNYGYTF	TGTGCCAGCAGACTGGCCGGGACAGGGACACCTAACTATGGCTACACCTTC
.	TRBJ2-7	.	TRBV29-1	CSVEQPQSREQYF	TGCAGCGTAGAACAGCCCCAATCGAGAGAGCAGTACTTC
.	TRBJ2-6	once	TRBV19	CASRTPRANVLTF	TGTGCCAGTAGGACCCCTAGGGCCAACGTCCTGACTTTC
TRBD1	TRBJ1-2	.	TRBV12-3/TRBV12-4	CASRTLTGLGYGYTF	TGTGCCAGCAGAACCCTGACAGGGCTGGGATATGGCTACACCTTC
TRBD1	TRBJ2-5	.	TRBV2	CASGGQGARETQYF	TGTGCCAGCGGGGGACAGGGGGCTCGGGAGACCCAGTACTTC
.	TRBJ2-1	.	TRBV27	CASSFAASSYNEQFF	TGTGCCAGCAGTTTCGCGGCGAGCTCCTACAATGAGCAGTTCTTC
.	TRBJ1-1	.	TRBV10-3	CAISDLGYTEAFF	TGTGCCATCAGTGACTTGGGGTACACTGAAGCTTTCTTT
TRBD2	TRBJ2-7	.	TRBV20-1	CSAFGGGYGYEQYF	TGCAGTGCCTTCGGGGGAGGGTATGGTTACGAGCAGTACTTC
.	TRBJ2-2	.	TRBV5-1	CASSFGQLATGELFF	TGCGCCAGCAGCTTTGGGCAGCTGGCCACCGGGGAGCTGTTTTTT
.	TRBJ2-2	.	TRBV5-6	CASSTEGGRGGTGELFF	TGTGCCAGCAGCACGGAGGGCGGGAGAGGGGGCACCGGGGAGCTGTTTTTT
.	TRBJ1-3	.	TRBV3-1	CASHGNTIYF	TGTGCCAGCCATGGAAACACCATATATTTT
.	TRBJ1-1	.	TRBV7-6	CASSLSGQPNTEAFF	TGTGCCAGCAGCTTGTCTGGGCAGCCGAACACTGAAGCTTTCTTT
TRBD2	TRBJ2-2	.	TRBV15	CATSRAGTSFGELFF	TGTGCCACCAGCAGAGCCGGGACTAGCTTCGGGGAGCTGTTTTTT
TRBD1	TRBJ2-1	.	TRBV11-3	CASSSGQSSYNEQFF	TGTGCCAGCAGCTCGGGACAGAGCTCCTACAATGAGCAGTTCTTC
.	TRBJ1-3	.	TRBV30	CAWSNGPGNTIYF	TGTGCCTGGAGTAACGGGCCTGGAAACACCATATATTTT
.	TRBJ1-5	.	TRBV27	CASSTPGHRGQPQHF	TGTGCCAGCAGTACCCCGGGACATCGAGGGCAGCCCCAGCATTTT
TRBD1	TRBJ2-3	.	TRBV7-9	CASRHDLDRGLGYADTQYF	TGTGCCAGCCGTCACGACCTCGACAGGGGGCTAGGTTATGCGGATACGCAGTATTTT
.	TRBJ2-3	.	TRBV7-9	CATPSAGGAKGDTQYF	TGTGCCACCCCTAGCGCGGGCGGAGCCAAGGGAGATACGCAGTATTTT
TRBD1	TRBJ1-2	.	TRBV6-1	CASSGQGYGYTF	TGTGCCAGCAGTGGACAGGGGTATGGCTACACCTTC
TRBD2	TRBJ2-3	.	TRBV29-1	CSVVTSGRAHTQYF	TGCAGCGTTGTGACTAGCGGGAGGGCTCATACGCAGTATTTT
.	TRBJ1-2	.	TRBV3-1	CASSQLRGHGYTF	TGTGCCAGCAGCCAGTTGCGTGGGCATGGCTACACCTTC
TRBD2	TRBJ2-5	once	TRBV12-3/TRBV12-4	CASSLRGEGLAGQETQYF	TGTGCCAGCAGTTTAAGGGGGGAGGGACTAGCGGGCCAAGAGACCCAGTACTTC
.	TRBJ1-2	.	TRBV11-2	CASSLDLATVSSGYTF	TGTGCCAGCAGCTTAGATCTAGCAACAGTCAGCTCTGGCTACACCTTC
.	TRBJ2-1	.	TRBV3-1	CASSQETGYNEQFF	TGTGCCAGCAGCCAAGAAACCGGGTACAATGAGCAGTTCTTC
TRBD2	TRBJ2-3	.	TRBV3-1	CASSQSSGDGTDTQYF	TGTGCCAGCAGCCAATCTAGCGGGGACGGAACAGATACGCAGTATTTT
.	TRBJ1-2	.	TRBV7-9	CASSPGHTSYTF	TGTGCCAGCAGCCCCGGCCATACGAGCTACACCTTC
.	TRBJ2-7	.	TRBV27	CASSPSGGRYEQYF	TGTGCCAGCAGTCCATCTGGGGGGCGCTACGAGCAGTACTTC
TRBD2	TRBJ2-1	.	TRBV12-3/TRBV12-4	CASSPEVAGYNEQFF	TGTGCCAGCAGCCCCGAGGTAGCGGGCTACAATGAGCAGTTCTTC
TRBD2	TRBJ2-7	.	TRBV19	CASTPGLAGGAEQYF	TGTGCCAGTACCCCCGGACTAGCGGGAGGTGCCGAGCAGTACTTC
.	TRBJ1-4	.	TRBV29-1	CSVGGPVDEKLFF	TGCAGCGTTGGGGGGCCCGTGGATGAAAAACTGTTTTTT
TRBD2	TRBJ2-7	.	TRBV7-2	CASSISGIKSVEQYF	TGTGCCAGCAGCATTAGCGGGATTAAGAGTGTCGAGCAGTACTTC
.	TRBJ2-5	.	TRBV29-1	CSGRVGETQYF	TGCAGCGGACGGGTGGGGGAGACCCAGTACTTC
.	TRBJ2-5	once	TRBV6-1	CASNRQILETQYF	TGTGCCAGCAATCGACAGATTCTCGAGACCCAGTACTTC
TRBD1	TRBJ2-6	.	TRBV6-6	CASPRGRGANVLTF	TGTGCCAGCCCTAGGGGGCGAGGGGCCAACGTCCTGACTTTC
TRBD1	TRBJ1-2	.	TRBV19	CASGQGAWGYTF	TGTGCCAGTGGACAGGGGGCGTGGGGCTACACCTTC
.	TRBJ1-4	.	TRBV6-2/TRBV6-3	CASSHPTRDGEKLFF	TGTGCCAGCAGCCACCCTACAAGGGACGGTGAAAAACTGTTTTTT
TRBD1	TRBJ2-2	.	TRBV5-6	CASSRRDRLQAGELFF	TGTGCCAGCAGCAGAAGGGACAGACTCCAGGCCGGGGAGCTGTTTTTT
.	TRBJ1-5	few	TRBV6-5	CASSYSTRRGNQPQHF	TGTGCCAGCAGTTACTCGACCAGAAGGGGCAATCAGCCCCAGCATTTT
.	TRBJ2-7	.	TRBV28	CASSLPGTASYEQYF	TGTGCCAGCAGTCTTCCCGGGACCGCTTCCTACGAGCAGTACTTC
TRBD1	TRBJ1-2	.	TRBV29-1	CSVIDRAGYGYTF	TGCAGCGTGATAGACAGGGCGGGGTATGGCTACACCTTC
.	TRBJ2-2	.	TRBV6-5	CASTPNTGELFF	TGTGCCAGCACTCCGAACACCGGGGAGCTGTTTTTT
.	TRBJ1-2	.	TRBV20-1	CSANGDLYGYTF	TGCAGTGCTAACGGCGACCTCTATGGCTACACCTTC
.	TRBJ2-5	.	TRBV20-1	CSAPQYQETQYF	TGCAGTGCCCCGCAGTACCAAGAGACCCAGTACTTC
.	TRBJ2-7	.	TRBV4-2	CASSQDWSSVYEQYF	TGTGCCAGCAGCCAAGATTGGTCTAGCGTCTACGAGCAGTACTTC
TRBD2	TRBJ2-4	.	TRBV5-1	CASSLEVSGGDIQYF	TGCGCCAGCAGCTTGGAGGTTAGCGGGGGGGACATTCAGTACTTC
.	TRBJ1-4	few	TRBV5-1	CASSLDSNEKLFF	TGCGCCAGCAGCTTGGACAGTAATGAAAAACTGTTTTTT
.	TRBJ2-1	.	TRBV10-3	CAIAYSANEQFF	TGTGCCATCGCATACTCAGCCAATGAGCAGTTCTTC
TRBD2	TRBJ2-3	.	TRBV20-1	CSAHIGTSGSTDTQYF	TGCAGTGCCCACATCGGGACTAGCGGGAGCACAGATACGCAGTATTTT
.	TRBJ2-4	.	TRBV7-9	CASSPGRAVNIQYF	TGTGCCAGCAGCCCCGGAAGGGCAGTAAACATTCAGTACTTC
.	TRBJ1-2	.	TRBV27	CASSANSNYGYTF	TGTGCCAGCAGTGCTAATTCTAACTATGGCTACACCTTC
TRBD1	TRBJ1-2	.	TRBV7-3	CASSLTPGTGDGYTF	TGTGCCAGCAGCTTAACACCTGGGACAGGGGATGGCTACACCTTC
.	TRBJ1-2	.	TRBV9	CASSVSPTRGYGYTF	TGTGCCAGCAGCGTCTCCCCGACGAGGGGGTATGGCTACACCTTC
TRBD2	TRBJ2-1	.	TRBV7-3	CASSLTSGRANEQFF	TGTGCCAGCAGCCTCACTAGCGGGAGGGCTAATGAGCAGTTCTTC
.	TRBJ1-1	once	TRBV6-9	CASPLMNTEAFF	TGTGCCAGCCCCTTGATGAACACTGAAGCTTTCTTT
.	TRBJ2-1	few	TRBV20-1	CSARVADNEQFF	TGCAGTGCTAGGGTAGCGGATAATGAGCAGTTCTTC
.	TRBJ2-1	.	TRBV6-5	CASNRGGEQFF	TGTGCCAGCAATCGAGGGGGTGAGCAGTTCTTC
TRBD1	TRBJ2-7	.	TRBV20-1	CSARPTGGRFGEQYF	TGCAGTGCCCGCCCGACAGGGGGTCGGTTCGGCGAGCAGTACTTC
.	TRBJ2-7	.	TRBV24-1	CATSEGFEQYF	TGTGCCACCAGTGAAGGGTTCGAGCAGTACTTC